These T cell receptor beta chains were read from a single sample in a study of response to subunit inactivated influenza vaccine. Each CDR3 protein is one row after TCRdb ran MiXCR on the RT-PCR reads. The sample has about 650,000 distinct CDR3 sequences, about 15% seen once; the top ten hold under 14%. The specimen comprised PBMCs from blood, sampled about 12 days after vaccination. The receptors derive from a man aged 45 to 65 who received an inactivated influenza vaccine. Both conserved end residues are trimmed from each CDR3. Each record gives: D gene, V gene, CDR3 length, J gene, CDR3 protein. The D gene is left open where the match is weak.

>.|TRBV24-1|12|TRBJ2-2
ATSVGGLLGELF
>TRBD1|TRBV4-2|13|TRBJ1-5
ASSQLQGTNQPQH
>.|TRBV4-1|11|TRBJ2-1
ASSKTTYNEQF
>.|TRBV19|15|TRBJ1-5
ASSIYSQGLGNQPQH
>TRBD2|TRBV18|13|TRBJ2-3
ASSPRGASTDTQY
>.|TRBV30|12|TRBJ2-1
AWGLGGRSNEQF
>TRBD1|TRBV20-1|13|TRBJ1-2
SASVTPGQDYGYT
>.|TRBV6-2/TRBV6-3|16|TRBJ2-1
ASSQLGGAGSSYNEQF
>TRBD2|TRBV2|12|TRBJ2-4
ASSEGLAGGLKY
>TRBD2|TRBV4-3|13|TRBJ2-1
ASSLLAGPRNEQF
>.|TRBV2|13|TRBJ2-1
ASSAGRNSYNEQF
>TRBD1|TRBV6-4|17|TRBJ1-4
TSSPYGTGGGEGNEKLF
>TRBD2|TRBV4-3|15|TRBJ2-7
ASSQDVEREVNYEQY
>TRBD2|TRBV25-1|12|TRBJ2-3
ASSEWTSGDTQY
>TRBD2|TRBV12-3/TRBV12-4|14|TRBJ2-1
ASSFKRGGALHEQF
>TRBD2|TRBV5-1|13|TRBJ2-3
ASSWGAGVTDTQY
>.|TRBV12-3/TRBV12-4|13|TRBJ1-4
ASSLGTGPGEKLF
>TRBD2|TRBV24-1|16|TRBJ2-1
ATSDFDRAGGPYNEQF
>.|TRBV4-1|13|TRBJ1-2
ASSQGVGSGNGYT
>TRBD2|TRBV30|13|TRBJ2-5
AWSALGTSGETQY
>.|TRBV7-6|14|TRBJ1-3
ASSLSPGLSGNTIY
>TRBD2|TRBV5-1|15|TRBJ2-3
ASSSGGSLSSTDTQY
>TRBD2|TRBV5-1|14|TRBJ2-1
ASSLTSGSSYNEQF
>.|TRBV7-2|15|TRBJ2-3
ASSLSVVGARTDTQY
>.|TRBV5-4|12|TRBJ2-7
ASSPPGVLREQY
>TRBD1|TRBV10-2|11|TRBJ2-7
ASKSRDSYEQY
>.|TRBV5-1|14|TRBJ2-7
ASRPGLEGLSYEQY
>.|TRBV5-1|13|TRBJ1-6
ASSRLAFARSPLH
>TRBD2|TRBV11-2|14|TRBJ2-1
ASSLGASGRLNEQF
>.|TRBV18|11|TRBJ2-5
ASSQALGETQY
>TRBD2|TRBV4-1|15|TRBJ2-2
ASSQLALAGSFGELF
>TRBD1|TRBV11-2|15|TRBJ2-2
ASSLDRGSFNTGELF
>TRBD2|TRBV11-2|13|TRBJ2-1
ASSYREGQDNEQF
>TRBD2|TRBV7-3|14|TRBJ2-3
ASSPGTSSSTDTQY
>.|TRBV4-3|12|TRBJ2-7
ASSQGDGHYEQY
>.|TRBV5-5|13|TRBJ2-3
ASSYPIPNKDTQY
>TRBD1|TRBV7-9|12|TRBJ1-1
ASSGRGRDTEAF
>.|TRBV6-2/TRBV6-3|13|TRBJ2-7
ASRNLISGSYEQY
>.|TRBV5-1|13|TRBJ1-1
ASRPTTGMNTEAF
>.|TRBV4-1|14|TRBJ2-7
ASSRGVSADSYEQY
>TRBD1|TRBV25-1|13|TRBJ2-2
ASSVAGGRAGELF
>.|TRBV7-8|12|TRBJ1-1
ASSSTRGNTEAF
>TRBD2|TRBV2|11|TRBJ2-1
ASKAGGPNEQF
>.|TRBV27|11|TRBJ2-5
ASSLRWTETQY
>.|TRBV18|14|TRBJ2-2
ASAIRADANTGELF
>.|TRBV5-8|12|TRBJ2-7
ASSPGLVGAEQY
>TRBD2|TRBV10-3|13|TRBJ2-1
AISESGTRNNEQF
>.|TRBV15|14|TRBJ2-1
ATSVGRGALVNEQF
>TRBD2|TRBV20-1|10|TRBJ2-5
SATGGGETQY